This T cell receptor (beta chain) was sequenced in a study of shared clonotypes between healthy human individuals (dated by TCRdb to about 2020). About the investigation overall: A few men and a couple of women, aged 18 to 49 years, made up the cohort. For each donor, CD4 naive and CD4 memory were each given three plates, CD8 naive was given two plates, and CD8 memory was given one plate. Blood TCR repertoires of roughly 5 healthy adults were deeply sequenced to estimate repertoire size and the extent of clonotype sharing between individuals. Different laboratories and diverse techniques were used to prepare libraries and sequence TCR repertoires, to increase sequencing depth and limit assay-specific biases. Leukapheresis yielded between about 0.94 and 8.9 billion PBMCs per donor.

The paper's findings and limits, for the study overall: The small number of donors limited the genetic and exposure-history diversity represented. Clonotypes shared by all four sorted-subset donors showed higher generation probabilities than non-shared clonotypes. Even with the large sequencing depth, rarefaction of the sorted-subset datasets indicated that sequencing was incomplete. Across a few donors, about 4.5% of naive CD4, roughly 3.3% of naive CD8, approximately 2.5% of memory CD4, and 0.3% to 0.45% of memory CD8 clonotypes were shared. Pairwise subsampling led to the expectation that sequencing depth would affect the degree of clonotype sharing among donors. Sampling was limited to blood, and TCR repertoires in tissue likely differ from TCR repertoires in blood. Estimated clonotype richness was generally larger for naive than for memory subsets.

Using the deep immunoSEQ assay, TCR CDR3 regions were amplified from genomic DNA by multiplex PCR. Genomic DNA extracted from each cell subset was distributed evenly over all wells of several immunoSEQ 96-well plates, and each plate served as one replicate. Each replicate PCR for sorted subsets received around 200 ng genomic DNA, equal to roughly 33,000 T cell genomes. The purified libraries were quantified using a Qubit 3.0 fluorometer, sized with a Bioanalyzer 2100, and then quantified again using the KAPA Library Quantification kit. A separate single-read 150-cycle Illumina NextSeq 550 flow cell was used to sequence each immunoSEQ 96-well plate. The authors' pipeline ran thus. Because the immunoSEQ output held only junctional sequences and lacked quality scores, the filtering could not match the filtering applied to full-length reads. To assign V/J genes and CDR3, sequences were annotated using PyIR, a Python wrapper for IgBLAST v1.9, with IMGT germline references. Reads with weak V/J assignments (E-value above 1e-6), missing CDR3, stop codons, out-of-frame junctions, or ambiguous translated residues were removed. V3J clonotypes were defined as sequences sharing an identical inferred V gene, J gene, and CDR3 amino acid sequence. To compute the percentage overlap between repertoires, the number of shared unique clonotypes was divided by the size of the smaller repertoire. Three approaches were used to assess repertoire richness: RTK rarefaction, the Chao1 estimator, and Recon v2.1 estimates of unobserved clonotypes. OLGA was used to compute generation probabilities for all TCRbeta clonotypes that the gDNA method yielded from several donors. TCRdb limited this immuneACCESS table to in-frame rearrangements with V and J called. A share of clones is missing; checked studies link under half to unresolved V genes, and the rest is unexplained. That table supplies the V and J calls and clone size; D and trimming were determined from the DNA. This sample holds fewer than 1.4 million clones; approximately 80% were observed only once. Around 0.6% of the sample goes to the ten largest clones.

The junction shows trimming of 3 bases on V and 1 base on J, plus 10 bases between the germline ends. The germline V gene encodes CDR1 SGHRS and CDR2 YFSETQ. The CDR3 measures 14 amino acids from cysteine to phenylalanine. Only CDR3 DNA is held: 42 bases, read in frame from base 1. Donors were healthy HIV-negative adults with no recently reported acute infections or vaccinations. Only Caucasian adults living in Nashville, Tennessee, USA were represented among the donors. Magnetic negative selection was used to enrich CD4+ T cells, after which naive cells were positively selected on CD45RA and the negative fraction became the memory subset. Blood was collected by leukapheresis, and PBMCs were isolated by Ficoll-Histopaque density gradient centrifugation and then cryopreserved in liquid nitrogen vapor phase. Analytical flow cytometry was used to check the purity and quantity of each magnetically sorted T cell population. Each sorted fraction had its genomic DNA isolated and then quantified by UV absorbance on a Nanodrop 2000c.

In regard to this clone: Its antigen is currently not known. Base-call qualities are not available, and no considerably larger clone is one nucleotide away.

The sequence derives from a man between 18 and 35 years old in good health. Some clones in this sample may be carry-over from other donors' samples. The chain is made from TRBV5-1 and TRBJ1-1; no D segment can be confidently identified. Specimen: memory CD4+ T cells from PBMCs. The cell subset or site label for this specimen denotes: CD45RA-negative fraction. CDR3 reads: CASSSQTGNTEAFF. The nucleotides are TGCGCCAGCAGCTCACAGACCGGGAACACTGAAGCTTTCTTT.